This T cell receptor beta chain was observed in a study of blood T cell repertoires in COVID-19. Overall study context: Both acute and convalescent COVID-19 samples were obtained from the United States, Italy and Spain. PBMCs, B-cell-depleted T cells, or T cells provided the cDNA or gDNA that made up the material.

The CDR3 is 14 amino acids. The V end lost 1 base, the J end lost 12 bases, and 18 bases lay between the germline ends. CDR1 and CDR2 from the germline V gene are MNHNS and SASEGT. In the original analysis: Counts of nucleated cells, estimated from reference gene primer amplification, were obtained. Generated by immunoSEQ multiplex PCR, the TCRdb table keeps only in-frame clones and is missing some. For V, J and clone size, that table is used; D and trimming come from the DNA. This sample has fewer than 250,000 clones; roughly 88% occur once, and the top ten carry approximately 6.2%. This TCR was sampled from a woman at least 80 years old with COVID-19, enrolled during active disease. V gene TRBV6-1 combines with J gene TRBJ1-2, with D perhaps matching TRBD1 (6 bases). Sequenced input: peripheral blood. CDR3 sequence (DNA): TGTGCCAGCAGTGAAGGGGGCCGGACAGTCCGAAACACCTTC. As protein: CASSEGGRTVRNTF.